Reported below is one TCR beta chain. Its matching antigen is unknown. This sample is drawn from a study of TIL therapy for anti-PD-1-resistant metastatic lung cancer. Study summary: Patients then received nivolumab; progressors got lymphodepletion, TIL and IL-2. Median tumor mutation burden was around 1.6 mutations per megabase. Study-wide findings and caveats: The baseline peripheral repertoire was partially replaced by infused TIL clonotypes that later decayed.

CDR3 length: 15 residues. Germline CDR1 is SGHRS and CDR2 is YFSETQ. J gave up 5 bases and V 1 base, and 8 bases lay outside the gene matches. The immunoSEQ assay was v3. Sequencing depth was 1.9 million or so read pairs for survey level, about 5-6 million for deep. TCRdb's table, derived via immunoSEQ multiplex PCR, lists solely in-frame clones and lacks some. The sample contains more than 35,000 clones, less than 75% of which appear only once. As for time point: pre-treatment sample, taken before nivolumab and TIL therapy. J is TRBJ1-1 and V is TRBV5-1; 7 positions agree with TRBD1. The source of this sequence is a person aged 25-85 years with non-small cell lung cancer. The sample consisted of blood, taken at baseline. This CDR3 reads CASSLQGGVGTEAFF. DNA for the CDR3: TGCGCCAGCAGCTTGCAAGGGGGCGTAGGGACTGAAGCTTTCTTT.